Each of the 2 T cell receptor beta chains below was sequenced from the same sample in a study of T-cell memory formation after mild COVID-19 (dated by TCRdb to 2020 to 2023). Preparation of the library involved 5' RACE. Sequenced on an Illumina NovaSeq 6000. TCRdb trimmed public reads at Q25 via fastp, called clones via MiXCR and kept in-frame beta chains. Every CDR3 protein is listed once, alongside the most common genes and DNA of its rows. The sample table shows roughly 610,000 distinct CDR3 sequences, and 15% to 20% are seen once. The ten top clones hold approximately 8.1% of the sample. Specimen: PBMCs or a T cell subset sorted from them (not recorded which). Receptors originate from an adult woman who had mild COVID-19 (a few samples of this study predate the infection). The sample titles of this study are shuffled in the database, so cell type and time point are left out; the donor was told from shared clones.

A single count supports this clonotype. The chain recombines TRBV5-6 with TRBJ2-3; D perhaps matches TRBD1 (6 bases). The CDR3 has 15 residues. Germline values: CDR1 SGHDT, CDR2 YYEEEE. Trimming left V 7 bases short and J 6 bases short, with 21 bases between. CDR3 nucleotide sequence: TGTGCCAGCGAGCCAGGGACAATGGAAGACGATACGCAGTATTTT. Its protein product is CASEPGTMEDDTQYF.

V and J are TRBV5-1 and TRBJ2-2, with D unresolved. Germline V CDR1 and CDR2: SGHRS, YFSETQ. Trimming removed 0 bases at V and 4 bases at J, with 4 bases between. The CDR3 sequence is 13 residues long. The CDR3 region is CASSLVSTGELFF. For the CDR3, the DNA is TGCGCCAGCAGCTTGGTATCCACCGGGGAGCTGTTTTTT.